The 5 T cell receptor beta chains below were found in one sample sequenced in a study of glioma-infiltrating T cells after dendritic cell vaccination. The time point is: after dendritic cell vaccination, including at tumor progression/relapse. Libraries were prepared by immunoSEQ multiplex PCR; TCRdb keeps only in-frame clonotypes and omits some of them. This sample has 85,000 to 100,000 clones, with 81% found just once. The source was blood, collected after dendritic cell vaccination. These receptors came from a human donor with glioblastoma.

For the CDR3, the DNA is TGTGCCAGCTCACAGCCGGGACTCATCAATGAAAAACTGTTTTTT. This sequence encodes CASSQPGLINEKLFF. This sequence joins TRBV18 and TRBJ1-4, with a weak D call TRBD1 (5 bases). CDR3 length: 15 residues. Germline CDR1 KGHSH, CDR2 LQKENI. Trimming pared 4 bases from V and 5 bases from J, leaving 14 bases between.

This chain uses TRBV14 with TRBJ1-1, with 12 nucleotides matching TRBD1. This CDR3 has 15 amino acids. Unmatched junction bases numbered 3, after V lost 4 bases and J lost 3 bases. Per germline, CDR1 SGHDN and CDR2 FVKESK. The CDR3 DNA sequence: TGTGCCAGCAGCCGCGGGACAGGGGGCTACACTGAAGCTTTCTTT. It translates to CASSRGTGGYTEAFF.

This chain links TRBV19 with TRBJ1-5, with 7 bases aligning to TRBD1. CDR3 length equals 17 residues. Trimming at V came to 5 bases and at J to 4 bases, leaving 14 bases not matched to a gene. Germline V gene data show CDR1 as LNHDA and CDR2 as SQIVND (reference sequence). In DNA, the CDR3 is TGTGCCAGTAGTCCTCCCGCCGACAGGGATCGAAATCAGCCCCAGCATTTT. As protein: CASSPPADRDRNQPQHF.

J is TRBJ2-3 and V is TRBV5-1; 9 bases are shared with TRBD2. With 4 bases clipped from V and 3 bases from J, the junction kept 6 bases outside the gene matches. Germline V gene sequence: CDR1 SGHRS, CDR2 YFSETQ. This CDR3 spans 15 amino acids. CDR3 region: CASSPLTSGTDTQYF. DNA of the CDR3: TGCGCCAGCAGCCCTCTGACTAGCGGAACAGATACGCAGTATTTT.

This clone was counted between two and nine times. V usage is TRBV6-1 and J usage is TRBJ1-6, with a possible D match to TRBD1 (5 bases). V lost 0 bases and J lost 8, with 14 bases in between. Germline CDR1 reads MNHNS; CDR2 reads SASEGT. The CDR3 spans 16 residues. The chain's CDR3 is CASSEAQGDRDSPLHF. CDR3 nucleotides: TGTGCCAGCAGTGAAGCGCAAGGGGATCGAGATTCACCCCTCCACTTT.